This T cell receptor (beta chain) comes out of a study of blood T cell repertoires in COVID-19. Study overall: Samples representing acute and convalescent COVID-19 were sourced from the United States, Italy and Spain. Sources were T cells, B-cell-depleted T cells, or PBMCs; the material itself was cDNA or gDNA.

Produced via immunoSEQ multiplex PCR; TCRdb's table is partial and in-frame only. This sample has about 98,000 clones, with around 76% found just once. The germline V gene has CDR1 SNHLY and CDR2 FYNNEI. This CDR3 is 14 amino acids long. The V gene lost 5 bases and the J gene lost 2 bases, with 12 bases spanning the gap. The rearrangement uses TRBV2 and TRBJ1-1; D perhaps matches TRBD1 (6 bases). Material for sequencing was peripheral blood. This clonotype originated in an elderly man with acute or convalescent COVID-19. CDR3 in DNA: TGTGCCAGCAGTAACAACAGGGTAAACACTGAAGCTTTCTTT. This codes for CASSNNRVNTEAFF. The variable domain in full, with the rest retrieved from reference TRBV2 and TRBJ1-1, is EPEVTQTPSHQVTQMGQEVILRCVPISNHLYFYWYRQILGQKVEFLVSFYNNEISEKSEIFDDQFSVERPDGSNFTLKIRSTKLEDSAMYFCASSNNRVNTEAFFGQGTRLTVV.